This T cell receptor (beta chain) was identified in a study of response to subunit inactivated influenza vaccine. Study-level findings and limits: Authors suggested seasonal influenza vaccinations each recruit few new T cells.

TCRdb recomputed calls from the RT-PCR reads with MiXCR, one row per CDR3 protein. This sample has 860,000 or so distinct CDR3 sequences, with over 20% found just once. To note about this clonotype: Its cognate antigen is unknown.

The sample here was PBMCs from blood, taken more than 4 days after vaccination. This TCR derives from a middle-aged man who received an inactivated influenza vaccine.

The CDR3 DNA sequence: TGCAGTGCTAGCCCTGGACCGATTAGCAATCAGCCCCAGCATTTT. Amino acid sequence: CSASPGPISNQPQHF. The chain combines TRBV20-1 with TRBJ1-5; D is unresolved. From germline, CDR1 is DFQATT and CDR2 SNEGSKA (reference sequence). The CDR3 consists of 15 residues. The V end was cut by 3 bases, the J end by 0 bases, with 12 bases between.